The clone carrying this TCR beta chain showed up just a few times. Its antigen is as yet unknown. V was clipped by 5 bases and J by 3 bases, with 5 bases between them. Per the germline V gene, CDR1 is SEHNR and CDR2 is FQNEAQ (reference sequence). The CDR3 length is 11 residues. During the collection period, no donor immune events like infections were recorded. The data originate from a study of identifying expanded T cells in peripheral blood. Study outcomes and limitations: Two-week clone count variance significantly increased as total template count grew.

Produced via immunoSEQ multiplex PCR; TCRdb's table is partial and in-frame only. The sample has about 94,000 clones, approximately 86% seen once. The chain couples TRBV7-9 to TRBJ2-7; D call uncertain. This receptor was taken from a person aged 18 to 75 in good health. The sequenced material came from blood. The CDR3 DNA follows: TGTGCCAGCAGCCGAAACTACGAGCAGTACTTC. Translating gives CASSRNYEQYF.